This passage covers 20 T cell receptor beta chains from one sample sequenced in a study of blood T cell repertoires in COVID-19. Only in-frame clones appear in the TCRdb table, and some are missing; sequencing was by immunoSEQ multiplex PCR. Of 75,000 to 100,000 clones in the sample, approximately 86% were seen once. Sequencing was carried out using peripheral blood. The source is an elderly man with acute or convalescent COVID-19.

The CDR3 sequence is CASSQQQGSYEQYF. The CDR3 DNA follows: TGTGCCAGCAGCCAACAACAGGGGTCCTACGAGCAGTACTTC. The rearrangement joins TRBV3-1 (or the pseudogene TRBV3-2) to TRBJ2-7; TRBD1 matches at 7 bases. The germline V gene encodes CDR1 LGHDT and CDR2 YNNKEL (reference sequence). This CDR3 spans 14 amino acids. J was trimmed by 1 base and V by 2 bases; bases with no gene match: 2.

The chain uses TRBV6-5 and TRBJ1-1, with 7 bases aligning to TRBD1. The CDR3 sequence is 15 residues long. The germline V gene encodes CDR1 MNHEY and CDR2 SVGAGI. V lost 4 bases, J lost 0 bases, and 5 bases stayed unmatched. The CDR3 nucleotides read TGTGCCAGCAGTTTAACAGGGGCGATGAACACTGAAGCTTTCTTT. Its translation: CASSLTGAMNTEAFF.

V is TRBV15 and J is TRBJ2-2, with D maybe TRBD1 (5 bases). The CDR3 covers 14 residues. Germline loops: CDR1 LNHNV, CDR2 YYDKDF (reference sequence). V lost 9 bases to trimming and J lost 4 bases, with 15 bases between them. The CDR3, as DNA: TGTGCCACGGGGCTCCCCCCCTTCACCGGGGAGCTGTTTTTT. As protein: CATGLPPFTGELFF.

The gene calls are TRBV6-5 and TRBJ2-7; 8 bases match TRBD1. V trimming: 7 bases; J trimming: 3 bases; junction bases outside the gene matches: 8. This CDR3 spans 14 amino acids. From germline, CDR1 is MNHEY and CDR2 SVGAGI. CDR3 nucleotides: TGTGCCAGCAAGGCGGGGACAGGAGTCTACGAGCAGTACTTC. This translates into CASKAGTGVYEQYF.

The genes are TRBV6-2 or TRBV6-3 and TRBJ2-3, with 7 positions matching TRBD1. Per the germline V gene, CDR1 is MNHEY and CDR2 is SVGEGT. This CDR3 contains 17 residues. V was clipped by 2 bases and J by 5 bases; unmatched bases: 13. This CDR3 is CASSYRPGQPRGDTQYF. The CDR3 DNA follows: TGTGCCAGCAGTTACCGACCGGGACAGCCGAGAGGAGATACGCAGTATTTT.

DNA of the CDR3: TGTGCCAGCAGCTCCGCCAAGGAGCGGGACAAAGCTAGGGATACGCAGTATTTT. Translation: CASSSAKERDKARDTQYF. The chain joins TRBV7-2 to TRBJ2-3; TRBD2 might be the D (7 bases). CDR3 length: 18 residues. CDR1 and CDR2 (germline): SGHTA, FQGNSA. With 4 bases removed from V and 6 bases from J, the gap between germline ends came to 26 bases.

The gene calls are TRBV6-5 and TRBJ2-7; the D gene is possibly TRBD1 (8 bases). Germline values: CDR1 MNHEY, CDR2 SVGAGI. This CDR3 comprises 14 residues. V was pared by 6 bases and J by 5 bases, with 17 bases between. In DNA form, the CDR3 reads TGTGCCAGCAGGAAACAGGGGGGGGACCACGAGCAGTACTTC. Translating gives CASRKQGGDHEQYF.

The chain links TRBV19 to TRBJ2-7, with TRBD2 as a possible D gene (6 bases). The ends were cut back, 6 bases at V and 0 bases at J, with 15 bases in the middle. This CDR3 is 15 amino acids long. CDR1 LNHDA and CDR2 SQIVND come from the germline V gene (reference sequence). The CDR3: CASRQGTGSSYEQYF. CDR3 sequence (DNA): TGTGCCAGTAGACAAGGGACTGGCAGCTCCTACGAGCAGTACTTC.

The chain employs TRBV5-1 and TRBJ2-7, with TRBD1 matching 11 bases. Germline assignment: CDR1 SGHRS and CDR2 YFSETQ. The CDR3 length is 15 residues. The ends lost 1 base at V and 3 bases at J; junction bases unmatched: 3. The CDR3: CASSLTGTGGYEQYF. CDR3 DNA: TGCGCCAGCAGCTTGACCGGGACAGGGGGCTACGAGCAGTACTTC.

This sequence joins TRBV27 and TRBJ2-1; 13 nucleotides agree with TRBD2. Germline V CDR1 and CDR2: MNHEY, SMNVEV (reference sequence). The ends lost 4 bases at V and 9 bases at J; junction bases unmatched: 9. CDR3 length equals 16 residues. The CDR3 loop reads CASSSYGLAGEVEQFF. CDR3 sequence (DNA): TGTGCCAGCAGTTCCTACGGACTAGCGGGAGAGGTTGAGCAGTTCTTC.

The count of this clone is one. The chain combines TRBV5-5 with TRBJ2-7; 10 bases are shared with TRBD1. The CDR3 has 16 residues. Trimming removed 3 bases from V and 4 bases from J; junction bases left unmatched: 10. Germline V gene lookup returns CDR1 SGHKS and CDR2 YYEKEE (reference sequence). CDR3 region: CASSWGHPGQGYEQYF. CDR3 bases: TGTGCCAGCAGCTGGGGCCACCCGGGACAGGGGTACGAGCAGTACTTC.

The V and J genes are TRBV9 and TRBJ2-7; TRBD2 matches 8 bases. The CDR3 has 15 residues. Trimming took 0 bases from V and 4 from J; bases not matched to a gene: 6. Germline CDR1 is SGDLS and CDR2 is YYNGEE. CDR3 residues: CASSVGTGGPYEQYF. The CDR3 DNA reads as TGTGCCAGCAGCGTAGGGACGGGAGGGCCATACGAGCAGTACTTC. The entire variable domain, with the rest obtained from reference TRBV9 and TRBJ2-7, is as follows: DSGVTQTPKHLITATGQRVTLRCSPRSGDLSVYWYQQSLDQGLQFLIQYYNGEERAKGNILERFSAQQFPDLHSELNLSSLELGDSALYFCASSVGTGGPYEQYFGPGTRLTVT.

The chain recombines TRBV28 with TRBJ2-5; D remains ambiguous. Germline CDR1 MDHEN, CDR2 SYDVKM. Trimming stripped 5 bases from V and 5 bases from J, with 12 bases between. The length of the CDR3 is 13 residues. The CDR3 DNA is TGTGCCAGCAGTCGTCAGGTCGGCGAGACCCAGTACTTC. Its translation: CASSRQVGETQYF. Full variable domain (missing parts from reference TRBV28 and TRBJ2-5): DVKVTQSSRYLVKRTGEKVFLECVQDMDHENMFWYRQDPGLGLRLIYFSYDVKMKEKGDIPEGYSVSREKKERFSLILESASTNQTSMYLCASSRQVGETQYFGPGTRLLVL.

This clone was counted once. The chain recombines TRBV5-1 with TRBJ2-7, with D tentatively TRBD1 (5 bases). CDR1 is SGHRS, CDR2 YFSETQ, per germline. CDR3 size: 12 residues. Deletions cut 5 bases from V and 7 bases from J, with 13 bases between. CDR3 in amino acids: CASRASREEQYF. CDR3 nucleotide sequence: TGCGCCAGCAGGGCCTCCAGGGAAGAGCAGTACTTC.

The V and J genes are TRBV2 and TRBJ2-6; TRBD1 matches at 9 bases. Per the germline V gene, CDR1 is SNHLY and CDR2 is FYNNEI. V was pared by 2 bases and J by 2 bases, with 4 bases of the junction left unmatched. The CDR3 totals 17 residues. The CDR3 reads CASSERGTGTGANVLTF. The CDR3 bases are TGTGCCAGCAGTGAAAGGGGGACAGGGACTGGGGCCAACGTCCTGACTTTC.

This rearrangement joins TRBV5-8 to TRBJ2-5, with D possibly TRBD2 on 6 matching bases. The ends were cut back, 4 bases at V and 2 bases at J, with 15 bases in the middle. This CDR3 has 15 amino acids. Germline loops: CDR1 SGHTS, CDR2 YDEGEE. CDR3 sequence (DNA): TGTGCCAGCAGCCAATGGGGACTGACTCAAGAGACCCAGTACTTC. This codes for CASSQWGLTQETQYF.

The chain couples TRBV6-5 to TRBJ1-3; the D is unclear. The CDR3 covers 15 residues. Deletions cut 2 bases from V and 0 bases from J, with 8 bases between. Germline V gene data show CDR1 as MNHEY and CDR2 as SVGAGI. CDR3 region: CASSYGPFSGNTIYF. CDR3 nucleotide sequence: TGTGCCAGCAGTTACGGGCCCTTCTCTGGAAACACCATATATTTT.

In DNA, the CDR3 is TGTGCCAGCAGGGAACTACTAGAGAGAGAGACCCAGTACTTC. Amino acid sequence: CASRELLERETQYF. The V call is TRBV28, the J call TRBJ2-5; D perhaps matches TRBD2 (5 bases). Per the germline V gene, CDR1 is MDHEN and CDR2 is SYDVKM. V shed 6 bases and J shed 4 bases, with 15 bases lying between them. This CDR3 has 14 residues.

V gene TRBV5-6 combines with J gene TRBJ1-5, with D hard to call. Looked up from germline, CDR1 is SGHDT and CDR2 is YYEEEE. Deletions cut 3 bases from V and 2 bases from J, with 12 bases between. This CDR3 spans 15 amino acids. CDR3 sequence: CASSSFISGNQPQHF. The DNA of the CDR3 is TGTGCCAGCAGCTCATTCATCAGTGGCAATCAGCCCCAGCATTTT.

This chain connects TRBV6-6 to TRBJ1-2, with 10 bases matching TRBD1. The junction had 3 bases not matched to a gene; V was cut back by 5 bases and J by 3 bases. The germline CDR1 and CDR2 sequences are MNHNY and SVGAGI (reference sequence). CDR3 size: 14 residues. The CDR3 is CASSPGTGDYGYTF. The CDR3 DNA reads as TGTGCCAGCAGTCCCGGGACAGGGGACTATGGCTACACCTTC.